This TCR beta chain comes out of a study of cytomegalovirus exposure and HLA in healthy donors. PCR primers comprised 60 Vbeta and 13 Jbeta primers. Sequencing was performed with immunoSEQ multiplex PCR; in TCRdb, only in-frame clones are kept and a portion is missing. The table records roughly 150,000 clones, roughly 77% of them present only once. V shed 0 bases and J shed 3 bases, with 10 bases lying between them. Germline V CDR1 and CDR2: SGDLS, YYNGEE. The CDR3 consists of 14 residues. This clone was detected only a few times. Its antigen is not known. Study-wide points: Several top significant clusters appeared, in a later analysis, to be linked to common viral pathogens.

The chain has TRBV9 and TRBJ2-7; perhaps TRBD1 as D (5 bases). Sequencing used PBMCs. The clonotype was recovered from a male donor in good health and CMV-seronegative. CDR3 loop: CASSVDYRIYEQYF. The CDR3 DNA is TGTGCCAGCAGCGTAGATTACAGGATCTACGAGCAGTACTTC.